This record looks at one T cell receptor (beta chain) sequence and its context. Its antigen is undetermined. The sample is drawn from a study of CD8 T cells in Susac syndrome. Whole-study results and caveats: The study admitted that it had a relatively small number of individuals in its TCR sequencing and HLA analysis.

A quantity of about 0.45 to 1 ug RNA underwent reverse transcription using random hexamers. It was immunoSEQ multiplex PCR that amplified TCR beta CDR3 across 54 Vbeta and 13 Jbeta. Using its own MiXCR run on the immunoSEQ multiplex PCR reads, TCRdb lists one record per CDR3 protein. The sample comprises some 150,000 distinct CDR3 sequences, over 85% of which are singletons, and more than 0.2% rests with the top ten. The sequenced target, TCR beta, came from blood CD8+ and CD4+ T cells. It was treatment-naive patients with stable or active relapsing-remitting disease who made up the multiple sclerosis controls. This clonotype originated in a human donor with multiple sclerosis. The sequenced sample consisted of CD8+ T cells from PBMCs.

CDR3 bases: TGCAGTGCACAAGAGTGGGGGGAGCGGTTGGGCACTGAAGCTTTCTTT. Encoded protein: CSAQEWGERLGTEAFF. This chain connects TRBV20-1 to TRBJ1-1; weak D call: TRBD1 (5 bases). Trimming removed 6 bases from V and 4 bases from J, with 24 bases in between. Looked up from germline, CDR1 is DFQATT and CDR2 is SNEGSKA (reference sequence). CDR3 size: 16 residues.